The clone carrying this T cell receptor beta chain was counted a few times. Primers included in the PCR were 60 Vbeta and 13 Jbeta primers. Clones were sequenced by immunoSEQ multiplex PCR, and TCRdb holds only the in-frame ones, with some missing. The repertoire has 200,000 or so clones, 75% to 90% of them found once; the top ten carry under 0.9%. This cohort consisted of healthy bone marrow donors. The source of the sample is a study of cytomegalovirus exposure and HLA in healthy donors. Study details: Counted in an early data release were 75 million to 85 million unique TCRs from HLA-typed donors. Assignment to the Caucasian-associated ancestry cluster applied to approximately 80% of the roughly 400 genotyped donors.

The V end lost 5 bases, the J end lost 1 base, and 14 bases lay between the germline ends. Germline V gene sequence: CDR1 MDHEN, CDR2 SYDVKM. This CDR3 is built from 15 residues. This TCR derives from a young woman in good health and CMV-seronegative. The sequenced material came from PBMCs. The chain carries TRBV28 and TRBJ2-5; the D gene is possibly TRBD1 (7 bases). The CDR3 is CASSPGGQFQETQYF. As DNA, the CDR3 is TGTGCCAGCAGTCCCGGGGGACAGTTCCAAGAGACCCAGTACTTC.